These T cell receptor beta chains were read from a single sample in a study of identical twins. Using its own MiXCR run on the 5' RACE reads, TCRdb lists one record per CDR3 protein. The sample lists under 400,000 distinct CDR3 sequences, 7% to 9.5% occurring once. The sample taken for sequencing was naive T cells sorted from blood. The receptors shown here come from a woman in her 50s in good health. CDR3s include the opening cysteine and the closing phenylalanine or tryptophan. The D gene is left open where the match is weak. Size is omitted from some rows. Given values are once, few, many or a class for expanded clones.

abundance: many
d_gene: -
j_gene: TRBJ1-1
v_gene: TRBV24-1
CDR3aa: CATSDSKQQRGEAFF
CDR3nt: TGTGCCACCAGTGACTCCAAACAACAGCGTGGGGAAGCTTTCTTT

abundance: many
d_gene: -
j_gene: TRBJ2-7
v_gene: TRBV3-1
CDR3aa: CAVSGDTYKQYF
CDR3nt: TGTGCCGTCTCCGGGGACACCTACAAGCAGTACTTC

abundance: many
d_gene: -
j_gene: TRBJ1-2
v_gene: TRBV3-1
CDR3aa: CASSQDWGGYYGYTF
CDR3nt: TGTGCCAGCAGCCAAGATTGGGGCGGATACTATGGCTACACCTTC

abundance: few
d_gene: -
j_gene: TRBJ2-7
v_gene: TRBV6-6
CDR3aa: CASSYPQGYEQYF
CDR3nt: TGTGCCAGCAGTTACCCCCAGGGCTACGAGCAGTACTTC

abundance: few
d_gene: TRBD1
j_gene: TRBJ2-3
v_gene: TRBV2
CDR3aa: CASREDRGRADAQYF
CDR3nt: TGTGCCAGCAGGGAAGACAGGGGGAGGGCAGATGCGCAGTATTTT

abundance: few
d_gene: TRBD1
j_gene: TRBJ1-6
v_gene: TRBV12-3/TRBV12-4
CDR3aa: CASSPGQILSPLHF
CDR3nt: TGTGCCAGCAGTCCGGGACAGATTTTATCACCCCTCCACTTT

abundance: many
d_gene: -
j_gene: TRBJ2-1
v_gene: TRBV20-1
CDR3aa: CSAEGERTEEQFF
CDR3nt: TGCAGTGCGGAGGGGGAGCGTACGGAAGAGCAGTTCTTC

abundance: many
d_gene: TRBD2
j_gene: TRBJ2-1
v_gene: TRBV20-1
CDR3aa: CSASRTPLAGPYNEQFF
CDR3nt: TGCAGTGCTAGCCGAACCCCCTTAGCGGGACCTTACAATGAGCAGTTCTTC

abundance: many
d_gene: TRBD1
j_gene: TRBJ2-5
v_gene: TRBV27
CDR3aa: CASSLSAAGGRETQYF
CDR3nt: TGTGCCAGCAGTTTATCGGCGGCAGGGGGCCGGGAGACCCAGTACTTC

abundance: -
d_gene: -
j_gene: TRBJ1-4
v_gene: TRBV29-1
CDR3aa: CSVGGIVRGEKLFF
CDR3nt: TGCAGCGTTGGGGGGATAGTACGGGGTGAAAAACTGTTTTTT

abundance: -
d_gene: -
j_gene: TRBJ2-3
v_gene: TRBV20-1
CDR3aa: CSADSRTDTQYF
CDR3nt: TGCAGTGCTGACAGCAGGACGGATACGCAGTATTTT

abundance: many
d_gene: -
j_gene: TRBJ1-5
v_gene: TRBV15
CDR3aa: CATNPGRRNQPQHF
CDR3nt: TGTGCCACCAATCCGGGACGCCGCAATCAGCCCCAGCATTTT

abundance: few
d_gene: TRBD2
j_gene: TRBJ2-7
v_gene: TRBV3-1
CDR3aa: CASSQEIREGSEQYF
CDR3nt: TGTGCCAGCAGCCAAGAAATTCGGGAGGGGTCCGAGCAGTACTTC

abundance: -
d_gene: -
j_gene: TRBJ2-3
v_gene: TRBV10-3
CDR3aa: CAINPQGTDTQYF
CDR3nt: TGTGCCATCAACCCACAGGGCACAGATACGCAGTATTTT

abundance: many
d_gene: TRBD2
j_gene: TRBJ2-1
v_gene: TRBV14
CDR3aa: CASSGTSSYNEQFF
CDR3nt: TGTGCCAGCAGCGGGACTAGCTCATACAATGAGCAGTTCTTC

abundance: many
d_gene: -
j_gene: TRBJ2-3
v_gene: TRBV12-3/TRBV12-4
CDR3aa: CASSLAVTSTDTQYF
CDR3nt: TGTGCCAGCAGTTTAGCGGTGACTAGCACAGATACGCAGTATTTT

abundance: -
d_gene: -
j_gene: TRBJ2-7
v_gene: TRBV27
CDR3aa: CAVTGLLGEQYF
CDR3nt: TGTGCCGTAACCGGTTTACTTGGGGAGCAGTACTTC

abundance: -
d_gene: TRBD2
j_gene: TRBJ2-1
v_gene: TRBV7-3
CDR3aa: CASSISGTYNNEQFF
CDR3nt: TGTGCCAGCAGCATTAGCGGGACTTATAACAATGAGCAGTTCTTC

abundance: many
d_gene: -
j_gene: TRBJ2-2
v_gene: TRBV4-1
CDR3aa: CASSQVGPGELFF
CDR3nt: TGCGCCAGCAGCCAAGTAGGACCCGGGGAGCTGTTTTTT

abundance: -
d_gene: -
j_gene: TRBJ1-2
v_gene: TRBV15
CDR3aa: CATSNEPYGYTF
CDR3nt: TGTGCCACCAGCAACGAACCTTATGGCTACACCTTC